One T cell receptor beta chain is described in this entry. Its antigen is not yet known. No base-level quality is on record; no much larger clone is a single base apart. The data stem from a study of T cells in Graves' hyperthyroidism and ophthalmopathy (dated by TCRdb to between 2018 and 2020). Context from the whole study: A discovery cohort of about a hundred patients, 43 with Graves' ophthalmopathy and roughly 59 with stable Graves' hyperthyroidism, was used to find distinguishing TCR V-J signatures. An independent validation cohort of under 20 hyperthyroidism patients and more than 15 patients who later progressed to ophthalmopathy tested prospective prediction of ophthalmopathy. The 100 discovery patients were divided at random into training and test sets in a 7:3 ratio. The study also compared thyroid tissue and blood T-cell repertoires from roughly 6 Graves' hyperthyroidism patients. Following sampling, methimazole starting at 30 mg daily was given to hyperthyroidism patients, and high-dose intravenous methylprednisolone was given to ophthalmopathy patients. The paper reports TCR Vbeta CDR3 sequencing of over 120 peripheral blood samples: approximately 43 ophthalmopathy, 75 to 80 hyperthyroidism and around 17 progressor patients.

Relative to germline, V is missing 2 bases and J is missing 12 bases, with 5 bases of the junction outside any gene match. In the germline V gene, CDR1 corresponds to SGHAT and CDR2 to FQNNGV. The CDR3, from cysteine to phenylalanine, totals 12 residues. This entry keeps only the CDR3 DNA: 36 bases, framed from base 1. TCR beta CDR3 regions were amplified from RNA transcripts. For the first round of RT-PCR on the TCR CDR3, the HTBI primer set was used together with the Qiagen OneStep RT-PCR kit. Libraries were constructed in a second round of multiplex PCR, after which size selection and purification were performed. The libraries were sequenced on an Illumina HiSeq2000 using paired-end 100 bp reads. The authors processed their data as follows. SOAPnuke was used to process the raw data, removing reads that contained adapters or uncalled bases, had a mean Phred below 15, or lacked an exact match to the constant primer or identifier. COPE v1.2.5 was used to merge high-quality paired reads, and clonotypes were defined as unique nucleotide sequences. MiTCR v1.1 was used to align the clonotypes against IMGT TRBV, TRBD and TRBJ reference segments. Only V-J combinations with frequency above 0.0001, covering about 99% of repertoires, were analysed. A TCS score was defined as the ratio of F50 (clonal expansion) to E x V (chaos), with BLOSUM62-based TCRdist applied between CDR3 peptides within each V-J. Welch's t-statistics and random forest reduced just over 500 V-J features to 13, which were used in a naive Bayes classifier (R e1071). Thyroid-blood repertoire similarity was quantified with the Morisita-Horn index. In TCRdb, the public reads were trimmed at Q25 with fastp and aligned with MiXCR, with productive beta chains retained. CDR3 protein sequences are deduplicated, and each keeps its most common genes and DNA. The V and J calls here are based on TCRdb, not the publication. For this sample the table gives 450,000 to 700,000 distinct CDR3 sequences, of which approximately 44% were detected only once. The ten largest clones take up 15% to 20% of the sample.

Any patient with an uncontrolled infection, another autoimmune disease, pregnancy or lactation was excluded. Diagnoses relied on clinical symptoms, serum thyroxine and TRAb, thyroid ultrasound and orbital computed tomography. Total RNA was extracted using Trizol reagent, and RNA quality was assessed on an Agilent 2100 Bioanalyzer. Summary of the overall study and its limitations: In cross-validation, a model built on a 13 V-J signature told ophthalmopathy apart from stable hyperthyroidism with over 85% sensitivity and around 83% specificity, and in testing the same model reached 80%/75%. Most expanded thyroid clonotypes (frequency above 0.001) were also detected in blood, suggesting blood repertoires may reflect thyroid immune responses. No statistical method was used to fix the sample size in advance, and group allocation was not hidden from the investigators. In validation, progression to ophthalmopathy was predicted by the model with almost 71% sensitivity and about 72% specificity, a median of 6.5 months before onset.

Recombination joined TRBV11-2 with TRBJ2-7; 9 bases in the junction line up with TRBD1. This sequence originates from an adult woman with Graves' disease, either hyperthyroidism or ophthalmopathy (not recorded which). The sample consisted of peripheral blood or thyroid tissue (not recorded which). The CDR3 protein: CASSLSTGGLYF. The nucleotide sequence reads as follows: TGTGCCAGCAGCTTATCTACAGGGGGCCTGTACTTC.